The next 25 T cell receptor beta chains were all read from a single sample in a study of T cell changes during pregnancy in multiple sclerosis. The method was immunoSEQ multiplex PCR; TCRdb's version includes in-frame clones alone and lacks a portion of them. Of 30,000 to 40,000 clones listed, roughly nine tenths were seen once; the top ten hold 0.7% to 0.8%. This specimen was CD4+ T cells from peripheral blood mononuclear cells, taken after pregnancy. The source is a female donor in good health, enrolled as a control in a pregnancy study.

The rearrangement uses TRBV7-2 and TRBJ2-7; 7 bases agree with TRBD1. V was clipped by 3 bases and J by 3 bases; unmatched bases: 8. Germline V gene lookup returns CDR1 SGHTA and CDR2 FQGNSA. The CDR3 is 15 amino acids. CDR3 bases: TGTGCCAGCAGCTTTTCCGGGACAGACAACTACGAGCAGTACTTC. It translates to CASSFSGTDNYEQYF.

This clone was counted once. V is TRBV28 and J is TRBJ2-7, with 9 bases aligning to TRBD2. Germline V CDR1 and CDR2: MDHEN, SYDVKM. The CDR3 contains 19 residues. With V trimmed by 6 bases and J by 0 bases, 18 bases remained unmatched. This chain's CDR3 is CASSHSWTSAWGLSYEQYF. The CDR3 region has the DNA TGTGCCAGCAGCCATAGTTGGACTAGCGCCTGGGGGCTCTCCTACGAGCAGTACTTC.

The gene calls are TRBV7-6 and TRBJ2-3; D is unclear. CDR3 size: 18 residues. Germline assignment: CDR1 SGHVS and CDR2 FNYEAQ. Trimming took off 5 bases at V and 0 bases at J, with 21 bases between the two ends. The CDR3 protein is CASSPQLVRIGSTDTQYF. As DNA, the CDR3 is TGTGCCAGCAGCCCCCAACTTGTCAGGATCGGCAGCACAGATACGCAGTATTTT.

V and J are TRBV5-1 and TRBJ2-7, with 7 bases aligning to TRBD2. The CDR3 runs to 13 residues. Germline assignment: CDR1 SGHRS and CDR2 YFSETQ. V shed 8 bases and J 0 bases; nucleotides not matched to a gene: 5. The CDR3 DNA follows: TGCGCCAGTCCCGGGGGGTGCTCCTACGAGCAGTACTTC. It is translated as CASPGGCSYEQYF.

The genes are TRBV7-8 and TRBJ2-2; 12 bases are shared with TRBD2. With 2 bases clipped from V and 3 bases from J, the junction kept 7 bases outside the gene matches. This CDR3 is 18 amino acids long. Germline CDR1 SGHVS, CDR2 FQNEAQ. In DNA form, the CDR3 reads TGTGCCAGCAGCTTACAACTAGCGGGGGGTACTGACACCGGGGAGCTGTTTTTT. Translating gives CASSLQLAGGTDTGELFF.

This chain uses TRBV28 with TRBJ2-7, with 7 bases fitting TRBD2. Germline V gives CDR1 MDHEN, CDR2 SYDVKM. This CDR3 comprises 14 residues. Trimming removed 2 bases from V and 2 bases from J; junction bases left unmatched: 3. The CDR3 DNA sequence: TGTGCCAGCAGTTTAGGGGGGGTTCCCTACGAGCAGTACTTC. It encodes CASSLGGVPYEQYF. The full variable domain, completed using reference TRBV28 and TRBJ2-7, is DVKVTQSSRYLVKRTGEKVFLECVQDMDHENMFWYRQDPGLGLRLIYFSYDVKMKEKGDIPEGYSVSREKKERFSLILESASTNQTSMYLCASSLGGVPYEQYFGPGTRLTVT.

This clone was observed a single time. V gene TRBV10-3 combines with J gene TRBJ2-3; 10 positions agree with TRBD2. The V and J ends lost 5 bases and 0 bases, in that order; junction bases with no gene match: 2. The CDR3 has 15 residues. CDR1 ENHRY and CDR2 SYGVKD come from the germline V gene. The DNA for the CDR3 is TGTGCCATCAGTTCGGGACTAGCGAGCACAGATACGCAGTATTTT. Translating it yields CAISSGLASTDTQYF.

The rearrangement uses TRBV7-9 and TRBJ2-3; 7 nucleotides match TRBD2. The CDR3 contains 16 residues. After removal of 5 bases from V and 6 bases from J, the junction contained 14 bases not matched to a gene. CDR1 and CDR2 from the germline V gene are SEHNR and FQNEAQ (reference sequence). The CDR3 protein is CASSLGLRDGGDTQYF. The CDR3 nucleotides read TGTGCCAGCAGCCTCGGACTTAGGGACGGGGGGGATACGCAGTATTTT.

The V gene is TRBV28, the J gene TRBJ2-7; perhaps TRBD2 as D (6 bases). V gave up 6 bases and J gave up 2 bases, with 17 bases separating them. This CDR3 spans 15 amino acids. From germline, CDR1 is MDHEN and CDR2 SYDVKM. The CDR3 DNA reads TGTGCCAGCAGCCCCACCCTGGGACTTACCTACGAGCAGTACTTC. Amino acid sequence: CASSPTLGLTYEQYF. Full variable domain (rest looked up from reference TRBV28 and TRBJ2-7): DVKVTQSSRYLVKRTGEKVFLECVQDMDHENMFWYRQDPGLGLRLIYFSYDVKMKEKGDIPEGYSVSREKKERFSLILESASTNQTSMYLCASSPTLGLTYEQYFGPGTRLTVT.

The chain links TRBV2 to TRBJ2-7, with 11 bases aligning to TRBD2. CDR3 length: 12 residues. J gave up 9 bases and V 10 bases, and 8 bases lay outside the gene matches. Germline V gene data show CDR1 as SNHLY and CDR2 as FYNNEI. In nucleotides, the CDR3 is TGTGCCATCGCGACTAGCGGGGTTGGGCAGTACTTC. Translated, it gives CAIATSGVGQYF.

The J gene is TRBJ2-2, the V gene TRBV5-1; 10 nucleotides match TRBD1. Germline CDR1 and CDR2: SGHRS and YFSETQ. The CDR3 length is 16 residues. Losses at the gene ends were 4 bases for V and 6 bases for J; bases not matched to a gene: 9. The CDR3 here is CASSPGGQGLPGELFF. The CDR3 coding sequence is TGCGCCAGCAGCCCGGGGGGACAGGGGCTGCCCGGGGAGCTGTTTTTT.

This sequence joins TRBV4-3 and TRBJ1-6, with a weak D call TRBD1 (6 bases). The CDR3 runs 15 residues. Trimming cost V 0 bases and J 7 bases, with 10 bases left between them. Germline CDR1 LGHNA, CDR2 YSLEER. The CDR3 bases are TGCGCCAGCAGCCAAGAGGCAGGGACAAATTCACCCCTCCACTTT. Translating it yields CASSQEAGTNSPLHF.

This chain connects TRBV6-5 to TRBJ1-4; TRBD1 agrees at 9 bases. The CDR3 contains 14 residues. V dropped 4 bases and J dropped 7; count of bases not matched to a gene: 4. Germline CDR1 and CDR2: MNHEY and SVGAGI. CDR3 sequence: CASSSDRGREKLFF. Written as DNA, the CDR3 is TGTGCCAGCAGTTCGGACAGGGGACGTGAAAAACTGTTTTTT.

This chain uses TRBV2 with TRBJ2-7, with 8 bases matching TRBD2. Germline V gene lookup returns CDR1 SNHLY and CDR2 FYNNEI. V lost 4 bases, J lost 4 bases, and 9 bases stayed unmatched. The CDR3 runs to 15 residues. The CDR3 loop is CASSAAGGGSYEQYF. As DNA, the CDR3 is TGTGCCAGCAGTGCTGCGGGCGGGGGGTCGTACGAGCAGTACTTC.

V is TRBV6-1 and J is TRBJ2-3; 9 positions agree with TRBD2. The V segment lost 7 bases and the J segment 2 bases; nucleotides outside the gene matches: 7. Germline-derived CDR1 and CDR2 are MNHNS and SASEGT. The CDR3 is 15 amino acids. The CDR3 reads CASIVTSGFTDTQYF. The CDR3 DNA sequence: TGTGCCAGCATTGTGACTAGCGGATTCACAGATACGCAGTATTTT.

V gene TRBV5-1 combines with J gene TRBJ2-1; no reliable D call. The CDR3 length is 14 residues. Trimming stripped 0 bases from V and 11 bases from J, with 15 bases between. Germline loops: CDR1 SGHRS, CDR2 YFSETQ. CDR3 nucleotides: TGCGCCAGCAGCTTGGGGTCGCTCGTTGAGCAGCAGTTCTTC. It is translated as CASSLGSLVEQQFF.

CDR3 region: CASSPRILQGADYGYTF. In DNA form, the CDR3 reads TGCGCCAGCAGCCCAAGGATATTACAGGGGGCAGACTATGGCTACACCTTC. The chain links TRBV5-1 to TRBJ1-2, with 9 bases matching TRBD1. There are 17 residues in the CDR3. V trimming: 4 bases; J trimming: 3 bases; junction bases outside the gene matches: 13. Germline V lookup: CDR1 SGHRS, CDR2 YFSETQ.

J is TRBJ1-5 and V is TRBV28; 7 bases are shared with TRBD1. The germline V gene has CDR1 MDHEN and CDR2 SYDVKM. After removal of 4 bases from V and 6 bases from J, the junction contained 15 bases not matched to a gene. This CDR3 spans 17 amino acids. Here the CDR3 DNA reads TGTGCCAGCAGTTGGTCAAGGGGGCAAGGTTCGGGTCAGCCCCAGCATTTT. Amino acid sequence: CASSWSRGQGSGQPQHF.

This chain links TRBV13 with TRBJ2-1; tentatively, D is TRBD1 (6 bases). The CDR3 length is 13 residues. The ends were cut back, 5 bases at V and 8 bases at J, with 13 bases in the middle. Germline values: CDR1 PRHDT, CDR2 FYEKMQ (reference sequence). DNA of the CDR3: TGTGCCAGCAGCCCTCGACAGGCCTATGAGCAGTTCTTC. Translation: CASSPRQAYEQFF.

The chain joins TRBV6-1 to TRBJ2-1; 7 bases fit TRBD1. Germline trimming cut 7 bases from V and 5 bases from J; bases unmatched to any gene: 8. The CDR3 has 14 amino acids. The germline V gene has CDR1 MNHNS and CDR2 SASEGT. CDR3 protein: CASNFDRDHNEQFF. For the CDR3, the DNA is TGTGCCAGCAATTTTGACAGGGACCACAATGAGCAGTTCTTC.

V usage is TRBV9 and J usage is TRBJ2-5; the D gene is possibly TRBD2 (5 bases). Trimming removed 3 bases at V and 2 bases at J, with 8 bases between. This CDR3 has 13 residues. Per germline, CDR1 SGDLS and CDR2 YYNGEE. CDR3 in DNA: TGTGCCAGCAGCGAAGCGGTACAAGAGACCCAGTACTTC. Its translation: CASSEAVQETQYF.

The chain joins TRBV7-3 to TRBJ2-2, with D hard to call. The germline gives CDR1 SGHTA, CDR2 FQGTGA. The CDR3 covers 13 residues. V lost 5 bases and J 7 bases, leaving 11 bases between the germline ends. The CDR3 loop is CASSPLSGGELFF. The CDR3 nucleotides are TGTGCCAGCAGCCCCCTCTCAGGCGGGGAGCTGTTTTTT.

A single count supports this clone. The V call is TRBV5-5, the J call TRBJ1-2; 11 bases fit TRBD1. The CDR3 runs to 16 residues. J was trimmed by 7 bases and V by 4 bases; bases with no gene match: 12. From germline, CDR1 is SGHKS and CDR2 YYEKEE (reference sequence). Here the CDR3 reads CASSRELGQGAGGYTF. Here the CDR3 DNA reads TGTGCCAGCAGCCGGGAGCTCGGACAGGGGGCGGGTGGCTACACCTTC.

The chain has TRBV29-1 and TRBJ1-1; D call uncertain. From germline, CDR1 is SQVTM and CDR2 ANQGSEA. The ends were cut back, 4 bases at V and 0 bases at J, with 6 bases in the middle. The CDR3 extends over 12 amino acids. DNA of the CDR3: TGCAGCGTTGGGCTCATGAACACTGAAGCTTTCTTT. Its protein product is CSVGLMNTEAFF.

The rearrangement joins TRBV5-5 to TRBJ2-1, with D possibly TRBD2 on 5 matching bases. V was trimmed by 4 bases and J by 15 bases, leaving 20 bases between them. Germline-derived CDR1 and CDR2 are SGHKS and YYEKEE (reference sequence). This CDR3 is built from 13 residues. The CDR3 reads CASSPGSYGRPFF. The CDR3, as DNA: TGTGCCAGCAGCCCGGGATCCTATGGACGGCCGTTCTTC.